Presented here are 21 T cell receptor beta chains from one specimen sequenced in a study of blood T cell repertoires in COVID-19 (TCRdb year 2020). The method was the immunoSEQ multiplex PCR assay. TCRdb took this table from immuneACCESS and kept in-frame rearrangements with V and J called. Such tables lack part of the clones; where checked against another copy, unresolved V genes explain under half of the gap, and the rest is unexplained. This sample comprises about 210,000 clones, roughly four fifths of them detected only once. The ten top clones hold approximately 12% of the sample. The specimen was peripheral blood. The receptors originated from a woman between 40 and 50 years old with acute or convalescent COVID-19.

The chain combines TRBV7-6 with TRBJ2-2, with 7 bases identical to TRBD1. V shed 1 base, J shed 4 bases, and the junction held 3 bases outside the gene matches. Germline V CDR1 and CDR2: SGHVS, FNYEAQ. The CDR3 consists of 15 residues. The CDR3 sequence is CASSLEQGTTGELFF. The CDR3 DNA follows: TGTGCCAGCAGCTTAGAACAGGGGACCACCGGGGAGCTGTTTTTT.

V and J are TRBV4-1 and TRBJ2-2; 8 positions agree with TRBD2. Trimming removed 4 bases from V and 1 base from J; junction bases left unmatched: 5. The V gene's germline CDR1 is MGHRA and CDR2 YSYEKL. The CDR3 sequence is 16 residues long. The CDR3 protein is CASSPGRGVNTGELFF. The CDR3 region has the DNA TGCGCCAGCAGCCCTGGGCGGGGGGTGAACACCGGGGAGCTGTTTTTT.

The rearrangement joins TRBV20-1 to TRBJ1-1, with 8 positions matching TRBD1. Trimming at V came to 5 bases and at J to 2 bases, leaving 13 bases not matched to a gene. The CDR3 covers 16 residues. Looked up from germline, CDR1 is DFQATT and CDR2 is SNEGSKA (reference sequence). The CDR3 loop is CSARDPRQGSNTEAFF. CDR3 DNA: TGCAGTGCTCGTGACCCAAGACAGGGGTCAAACACTGAAGCTTTCTTT.

The chain links TRBV19 to TRBJ2-7; D gene unclear. CDR3 size: 15 residues. Trimming shortened V by 3 bases and J by 3 bases, and 15 bases separated the two germline ends. Per the germline V gene, CDR1 is LNHDA and CDR2 is SQIVND (reference sequence). DNA for the CDR3: TGTGCCAGTAGTATGGGTGGGCCCCAGGTCTACGAGCAGTACTTC. It codes for CASSMGGPQVYEQYF.

The rearrangement uses TRBV7-9 and TRBJ1-2, with no clear D. The germline CDR1 and CDR2 sequences are SEHNR and FQNEAQ (reference sequence). The CDR3 spans 15 residues. V lost 1 base and J 3 bases, leaving 12 bases between the germline ends. The CDR3: CASSLGGGAYYGYTF. The CDR3 region has the DNA TGTGCCAGCAGCTTAGGGGGAGGTGCCTACTATGGCTACACCTTC.

This sequence joins TRBV11-3 and TRBJ2-2; 10 bases align to TRBD2. Losses at the gene ends were 1 base for V and 4 bases for J; bases not matched to a gene: 3. The CDR3 runs 16 residues. Per germline, CDR1 SGHNT and CDR2 YENEEA. As DNA, the CDR3 is TGTGCCAGCAGCTTAGGTTCTAGCGGGAGCACCGGGGAGCTGTTTTTT. Translated, it gives CASSLGSSGSTGELFF.

This chain uses TRBV9 with TRBJ1-6; D is unresolved. CDR3 length equals 16 residues. Germline-derived CDR1 and CDR2 are SGDLS and YYNGEE. Trimming shortened V by 0 bases and J by 0 bases, and 7 bases separated the two germline ends. The CDR3 DNA follows: TGTGCCAGCAGCGTAGCAGGCAACTCCTATAATTCACCCCTCCACTTT. It translates to CASSVAGNSYNSPLHF.

The chain couples TRBV5-1 to TRBJ2-3; the D gene is possibly TRBD1 (6 bases). V was shortened by 4 bases and J by 6 bases, with 18 bases between the two germline ends. This CDR3 is built from 15 residues. Germline-derived CDR1 and CDR2 are SGHRS and YFSETQ. CDR3 sequence (DNA): TGCGCCAGCAGCCCCGGGACACAGACTGCGGATACGCAGTATTTT. Amino acid sequence: CASSPGTQTADTQYF. Full variable domain (outside the CDR3, taken from reference TRBV5-1 and TRBJ2-3): KAGVTQTPRYLIKTRGQQVTLSCSPISGHRSVSWYQQTPGQGLQFLFEYFSETQRNKGNFPGRFSGRQFSNSRSEMNVSTLELGDSALYLCASSPGTQTADTQYFGPGTRLTVL.

This clone was detected once. V is TRBV19 and J is TRBJ2-3; 11 bases agree with TRBD2. V lost 5 bases, J lost 5 bases, and 6 bases stayed unmatched. Germline loops: CDR1 LNHDA, CDR2 SQIVND (reference sequence). The CDR3 spans 15 residues. CDR3 amino acids: CASSLGTSGRDTQYF. The DNA for the CDR3 is TGTGCCAGTAGTCTCGGGACTAGCGGTAGAGATACGCAGTATTTT. The whole variable domain, remainder taken from reference TRBV19 and TRBJ2-3, is DGGITQSPKYLFRKEGQNVTLSCEQNLNHDAMYWYRQDPGQGLRLIYYSQIVNDFQKGDIAEGYSVSREKKESFPLTVTSAQKNPTAFYLCASSLGTSGRDTQYFGPGTRLTVL.

This clone has just one count. Here the CDR3 reads CAISEGGRAYNEQFF. CDR3 bases: TGTGCCATCAGTGAAGGCGGGAGGGCCTACAATGAGCAGTTCTTC. This chain connects TRBV10-3 to TRBJ2-1; 9 bases agree with TRBD2. V trimming: 3 bases; J trimming: 2 bases; junction bases outside the gene matches: 2. The CDR3 runs to 15 residues. Germline V lookup: CDR1 ENHRY, CDR2 SYGVKD.

This clone has just one count. The genes are TRBV10-1 and TRBJ1-1, with TRBD1 identical over 9 bases. The CDR3 runs to 14 residues. Germline values: CDR1 WNHNN, CDR2 SYGVQD (reference sequence). V was pared by 5 bases and J by 4 bases, with 5 bases of the junction left unmatched. The DNA of the CDR3 is TGCGCCAGCAGTCCGGGACAGGGCTCCACTGAAGCTTTCTTT. Its protein product is CASSPGQGSTEAFF.

The genes are TRBV3-1 (or the pseudogene TRBV3-2) and TRBJ1-5; no reliable D call. Germline V gives CDR1 LGHDT, CDR2 YNNKEL (reference sequence). Trimming took off 0 bases at V and 2 bases at J, with 11 bases between the two ends. The CDR3 loop spans 16 amino acids. The CDR3 sequence: CASSQDTGWGNQPQHF. The CDR3 nucleotides are TGTGCCAGCAGCCAAGATACGGGTTGGGGCAATCAGCCCCAGCATTTT.

J is TRBJ2-7 and V is TRBV5-6, with a tentative D call TRBD2 (7 bases). CDR3 length: 15 residues. Deletions cut 2 bases from V and 3 bases from J, with 15 bases between. Per germline, CDR1 SGHDT and CDR2 YYEEEE. This CDR3 reads CASSFPRGGNYEQYF. CDR3 DNA sequence: TGTGCCAGCAGCTTCCCCCGCGGGGGCAACTACGAGCAGTACTTC.

The chain joins TRBV29-1 to TRBJ1-2, with 8 bases fitting TRBD1. The CDR3 totals 14 residues. Germline V gene sequence: CDR1 SQVTM, CDR2 ANQGSEA. After removal of 6 bases from V and 5 bases from J, the junction contained 11 bases not matched to a gene. In DNA form, the CDR3 reads TGCAGCGTGACACTCTCCGGGACAGGTTATGGCTACACCTTC. It codes for CSVTLSGTGYGYTF.

The genes are TRBV27 and TRBJ2-1; TRBD2 is a possible D gene (5 bases). Germline values: CDR1 MNHEY, CDR2 SMNVEV (reference sequence). V gave up 3 bases and J gave up 7 bases, with 13 bases separating them. The length of the CDR3 is 14 residues. Here the CDR3 reads CASSLLRVWNEQFF. Here the CDR3 DNA reads TGTGCCAGCAGTTTGTTGAGGGTGTGGAATGAGCAGTTCTTC.

This clone was found a few times. J is TRBJ2-5 and V is TRBV5-1, with TRBD2 matching over 7 bases. The CDR3 sequence is 16 residues long. Germline V lookup: CDR1 SGHRS, CDR2 YFSETQ. After removal of 5 bases from V and 3 bases from J, the junction contained 13 bases not matched to a gene. The CDR3, as DNA: TGCGCCAGCAGTCAACCCCGGGGGAGGGCGGAAGAGACCCAGTACTTC. Translating gives CASSQPRGRAEETQYF.

The chain links TRBV24-1 to TRBJ2-2; tentative D call: TRBD2 (6 bases). Germline lookup yields CDR1 KGHDR and CDR2 SFDVKD. This CDR3 spans 18 amino acids. V lost 3 bases to trimming and J lost 5 bases, with 21 bases between them. The CDR3 region is CATSDPDNSRGGTGELFF. The CDR3 DNA reads TGTGCCACCAGTGATCCCGACAACTCCAGAGGAGGGACCGGGGAGCTGTTTTTT.

The chain links TRBV11-2 to TRBJ1-1; D possibly corresponds to TRBD1 (5 bases). Trimming took 5 bases from V and 0 from J, leaving 10 bases between them. The CDR3 has 14 amino acids. The germline V gene has CDR1 SGHAT and CDR2 FQNNGV. The CDR3 loop reads CASSPDSLNTEAFF. Here the CDR3 DNA reads TGTGCCAGCAGCCCAGACAGCTTGAACACTGAAGCTTTCTTT.

The J gene is TRBJ2-7, the V gene TRBV6-1; TRBD1 might be the D (6 bases). Germline assignment: CDR1 MNHNS and CDR2 SASEGT. V lost 2 bases and J 6 bases, leaving 17 bases between the germline ends. The CDR3 is 15 amino acids. CDR3 coding DNA: TGTGCCAGCAGTGAATCCCCGGCAGGGACAACCGAGCAGTACTTC. This translates into CASSESPAGTTEQYF.

The chain couples TRBV11-3 to TRBJ2-2, with a tentative D call TRBD1 (5 bases). Looked up from germline, CDR1 is SGHNT and CDR2 is YENEEA. Trimming took 1 base from V and 5 from J, leaving 5 bases between them. The CDR3 runs 13 residues. This CDR3 is CASSLGQTGELFF. CDR3 in DNA: TGTGCCAGCAGCTTAGGACAGACCGGGGAGCTGTTTTTT.

The chain links TRBV12-5 to TRBJ2-3; D gene unclear. The CDR3 runs 13 residues. The germline V and J ends were trimmed by 5 bases and 3 bases, with 9 bases remaining between them. CDR1 LGHNT and CDR2 FRNRAP come from the germline V gene. CDR3 amino acids: CASGQSATDTQYF. In DNA, the CDR3 is TGTGCTAGTGGTCAGAGCGCGACAGATACGCAGTATTTT.